This TCR beta chain was obtained from a study of T cells in localized non-small cell lung cancer. Points from the study as a whole: It remains possible that heterogeneity exists, since only one tumor region was sequenced. Maximal T cell clonality occurred in uninvolved adjacent lung, with tumor ranking below it. Blood T cell density predicted longer survival; adjacent-lung clonality, shorter. A median of around 60 clones ranked among the top 100 in tumor appeared in adjacent lung.

Trimming took 3 bases from V and 5 from J, leaving 16 bases between them. The CDR3 sequence is 15 residues long. CDR1 is KGHSH, CDR2 LQKENI, per germline. Libraries were prepared by immunoSEQ multiplex PCR; TCRdb keeps only in-frame clonotypes and omits some of them. Of about 75,000 clones in the sample, about 84% were seen once. Comments on this clone: The antigen is not known.

The chain uses TRBV18 and TRBJ2-5, with D uncertain. The sequencing used peripheral blood, collected before any cancer treatment. This receptor was obtained from a female donor older than 55 with stage I lung adenocarcinoma. CDR3 sequence reads: CASSPRDWNSETQYF. CDR3 coding DNA: TGTGCCAGCTCACCCCGTGATTGGAACTCGGAGACCCAGTACTTC.